The clone carrying this T cell receptor (beta chain) appeared a few times. The antigen is not known. This sample is drawn from a study of identical twins. Findings of the study overall: Excess sharing between twins was weaker in beta out-of-frame sequences. Sequences that were out-of-frame, alpha and twin-shared displayed an excess of low generation probability.

Template switching (which added a universal primer site) was used, and cDNA carried unique molecular identifiers. TCRdb independently ran MiXCR on the 5' RACE reads; one entry per CDR3 protein. In the table there are about 660,000 distinct CDR3 sequences, 8% to 9% of which are singletons. Trimming took off 7 bases at V and 7 bases at J, with 23 bases between the two ends. Germline V CDR1 and CDR2: SGHTA, FQGNSA. The CDR3 runs to 15 residues. The same data also contributed to another study, on yellow fever vaccine responses in identical twins.

Sequenced material: PBMCs. The chain uses TRBV7-2 and TRBJ2-7; TRBD2 is a possible D gene (7 bases). This TCR derives from a woman aged 18-29 years in good health. The chain's CDR3 is CASTLRGGGEEEQYF. CDR3 sequence (DNA): TGTGCCAGCACCCTAAGGGGGGGGGGAGAGGAAGAGCAGTACTTC.